One sample yielded the 21 T cell receptor beta chains listed below, sequenced in a study of blood T cells in healthy people across ages. A J-beta primer mix and a sample-barcoded 5' primer were used in a second PCR of about 7 to 12 cycles. Each CDR3 protein is one row after TCRdb ran MiXCR on the 5' RACE reads. The repertoire holds around 1.5 million distinct CDR3 sequences, about 31% seen once, with around 11% in the top ten. Sequenced material: blood. The source is a woman in her 30s in good health.

This clonotype has at least ten counts. The chain couples TRBV4-1 to TRBJ2-7; perhaps TRBD1 as D (6 bases). The V gene lost 0 bases and the J gene lost 2 bases, with 8 bases spanning the gap. The germline V gene encodes CDR1 MGHRA and CDR2 YSYEKL. This CDR3 is built from 14 residues. Written as DNA, the CDR3 is TGCGCCAGCAGCCAAGACTGGGGGCCCTACGAGCAGTACTTC. It specifies CASSQDWGPYEQYF.

The DNA of the CDR3 is TGTGCCAGCAGTTTGGTGGAAGGAGGTAGTTCGGACTCCGGGCCGTATAATTCACCCCTCCACTTT. Protein: CASSLVEGGSSDSGPYNSPLHF. The rearrangement joins TRBV27 to TRBJ1-6; the D is unclear. Germline V gene lookup returns CDR1 MNHEY and CDR2 SMNVEV (reference sequence). There are 22 residues in the CDR3. V lost 3 bases to trimming and J lost 4 bases, with 31 bases between them.

In DNA form, the CDR3 reads TGTGCCAGCAGCAAGTGGGACAGCAGGGAACAAGAGACCCAGTACTTC. This encodes CASSKWDSREQETQYF. V usage is TRBV21-1 and J usage is TRBJ2-5; no DNA check was done on the table's D call, TRBD2. TRBV21-1 constitutes a pseudogene. There are 16 residues in the CDR3.

The chain carries TRBV7-9 and TRBJ2-1, with D perhaps TRBD1 (6 bases). Germline V CDR1 and CDR2: SEHNR, FQNEAQ (reference sequence). The CDR3 is 16 amino acids. V was clipped by 2 bases and J by 6 bases, with 17 bases between them. CDR3 region: CASSLILGARANEQFF. CDR3 DNA sequence: TGTGCCAGCAGCTTAATATTGGGGGCGCGGGCCAATGAGCAGTTCTTC.

J is TRBJ2-3 and V is TRBV3-1; a possible D gene is TRBD2 (5 bases). The germline V gene has CDR1 LGHDT and CDR2 YNNKEL (reference sequence). This CDR3 has 15 amino acids. Trimming removed 3 bases at V and 1 base at J, with 11 bases between. This CDR3 is CASSQPGLGTDTQYF. The CDR3 DNA sequence: TGTGCCAGCAGCCAGCCCGGACTGGGCACAGATACGCAGTATTTT.

The chain is built from TRBV3-1 and TRBJ2-5; 7 bases line up with TRBD2. The DNA end is more similar to TRBJ2-7, so the J call may be wrong. This CDR3 has 15 residues. Germline assignment: CDR1 LGHDT and CDR2 YNNKEL (reference sequence). This CDR3 is CASSQVGSGRGEQYF. The DNA of the CDR3 is TGTGCCAGCAGCCAAGTGGGTAGCGGGCGGGGCGAGCAGTACTTC.

The chain couples TRBV6-5 to TRBJ2-1; maybe TRBD1 (7 bases). Trimming cost V 7 bases and J 7 bases, with 17 bases left between them. CDR1 and CDR2 from the germline V gene are MNHEY and SVGAGI. The CDR3 runs to 14 residues. The CDR3 DNA reads TGTGCCAGCATCGCGGACTACAGGGGAAATGAGCAGTTCTTC. Protein sequence: CASIADYRGNEQFF.

The sample holds a few counts of this clonotype. This chain connects TRBV20-1 to TRBJ1-5; TRBD1 aligns across 9 bases. The CDR3 covers 16 residues. CDR1 and CDR2 (germline): DFQATT, SNEGSKA (reference sequence). V shed 5 bases, J shed 5 bases, and the junction held 13 bases outside the gene matches. The CDR3 here is CSAPLLGTGMDQPQHF. Here the CDR3 DNA reads TGCAGTGCTCCCCTGTTAGGGACAGGGATGGATCAGCCCCAGCATTTT.

This clonotype was picked up a small number of times. The chain links TRBV5-1 to TRBJ2-7; D is ambiguous. The V gene lost 4 bases and the J gene lost 3 bases, with 20 bases spanning the gap. Germline lookup yields CDR1 SGHRS and CDR2 YFSETQ. The CDR3 has 16 amino acids. CDR3 residues: CASSPESPHLSYEQYF. DNA of the CDR3: TGCGCCAGCAGCCCGGAAAGCCCACATCTAAGCTACGAGCAGTACTTC.

This clonotype has more than one count but fewer than ten. This rearrangement joins TRBV20-1 to TRBJ1-5, with D perhaps matching TRBD1 (5 bases). The V end lost 7 bases, the J end lost 5 bases, and 12 bases lay between the germline ends. The CDR3 spans 12 residues. Germline V gene data show CDR1 as DFQATT and CDR2 as SNEGSKA (reference sequence). In nucleotides, the CDR3 is TGCAGTGTGACAGTAAGCGATCAGCCCCAGCATTTT. It encodes CSVTVSDQPQHF.

The rearrangement uses TRBV6-2 or TRBV6-3 and TRBJ2-3; TRBD2 aligns across 9 bases. This CDR3 region has 17 residues. Germline assignment: CDR1 MNHEY and CDR2 SVGEGT. V shed 0 bases and J 4 bases; nucleotides not matched to a gene: 8. The CDR3 nucleotides read TGTGCCAGCAGTTACTCGTTGGTAGCGGGGGAATCAGATACGCAGTATTTT. It translates to CASSYSLVAGESDTQYF.

The chain combines TRBV5-1 with TRBJ1-1; 10 bases line up with TRBD1. There are 17 residues in the CDR3. The V and J ends lost 2 bases and 5 bases, in that order; junction bases with no gene match: 12. The germline V gene has CDR1 SGHRS and CDR2 YFSETQ. CDR3 in amino acids: CASSFGGTGVRGTEAFF. Written as DNA, the CDR3 is TGCGCCAGCAGCTTCGGAGGGACAGGGGTAAGGGGTACTGAAGCTTTCTTT.

V usage is TRBV5-6 and J usage is TRBJ1-2; D gene unclear. The CDR3 loop spans 12 amino acids. Germline V gene data show CDR1 as SGHDT and CDR2 as YYEEEE. Trimming pared 7 bases from V and 2 bases from J, leaving 9 bases between. The CDR3 nucleotides read TGTGCCAGCCAGGACCGAAACTATGGCTACACCTTC. Translation: CASQDRNYGYTF.

As DNA, the CDR3 is TGTGCCTGGAGTTACAAGTATGATGAGCAGTTCTTC. This encodes CAWSYKYDEQFF. The chain couples TRBV30 to TRBJ2-1; D ambiguous. This CDR3 contains 12 residues. V was cut by 2 bases and J by 8 bases, with 10 bases left in between. Per germline, CDR1 GTSNPN and CDR2 SVGIG (reference sequence). The complete variable domain, with remaining parts taken from reference TRBV30 and TRBJ2-1, reads SQTIHQWPATLVQPVGSPLSLECTVEGTSNPNLYWYRQAAGRGLQLLFYSVGIGQISSEVPQNLSASRPQDRQFILSSKKLLLSDSGFYLCAWSYKYDEQFFGPGTRLTVL.

The J gene is TRBJ1-1, the V gene TRBV30; no definite D call. The germline gives CDR1 GTSNPN, CDR2 SVGIG (reference sequence). CDR3 length equals 12 residues. V was cut by 3 bases and J by 0 bases, with 5 bases left in between. The CDR3 nucleotides are TGTGCCTGGAGGTTGATGAACACTGAAGCTTTCTTT. This sequence encodes CAWRLMNTEAFF.

The chain is built from TRBV5-1 and TRBJ2-1; the D gene is possibly TRBD2 (7 bases). V lost 5 bases, J lost 5 bases, and 14 bases lay in between. The germline V gene has CDR1 SGHRS and CDR2 YFSETQ. The CDR3 spans 14 residues. CDR3 protein: CASRAGAINNEQFF. The CDR3 DNA sequence: TGCGCCAGCAGGGCGGGGGCCATTAACAATGAGCAGTTCTTC.

The chain employs TRBV30 and TRBJ1-2, with a possible D match to TRBD1 (5 bases). Trimming cost V 4 bases and J 7 bases, with 16 bases left between them. The CDR3 length is 13 residues. CDR1 and CDR2 from the germline V gene are GTSNPN and SVGIG (reference sequence). The CDR3 nucleotides are TGTGCCTGGACGGGGCCAGGGAGACGTGGCTACACCTTC. It specifies CAWTGPGRRGYTF.

This clonotype was recorded a few times. The rearrangement links TRBV6-6 to TRBJ2-3, with 11 bases matching TRBD2. V shed 6 bases, J shed 5 bases, and the junction held 10 bases outside the gene matches. CDR1 and CDR2 (germline): MNHNY, SVGAGI (reference sequence). The CDR3 extends over 16 amino acids. The CDR3 nucleotides are TGTGCCAGCAGCCCGACTAGCGGGGAACGAGGAGATACGCAGTATTTT. Translated, it gives CASSPTSGERGDTQYF.

This clonotype was found a few times. This chain links TRBV20-1 with TRBJ2-1, with 7 bases that match TRBD2. This CDR3 region has 15 residues. V was clipped by 1 base and J by 5 bases; unmatched bases: 8. The germline CDR1 and CDR2 sequences are DFQATT and SNEGSKA (reference sequence). The DNA for the CDR3 is TGCAGTGCTAGAGCGGGGCTAGCGGCAAACAATGAGCAGTTCTTC. This translates into CSARAGLAANNEQFF.

The chain is built from TRBV7-9 and TRBJ2-4; a weak D match, TRBD2 (6 bases). Trimming removed 5 bases at V and 3 bases at J, with 14 bases between. Germline V gives CDR1 SEHNR, CDR2 FQNEAQ (reference sequence). The CDR3 is 15 residues long. The CDR3 DNA sequence: TGTGCCAGCAGCCCCGTACGGGAGAGCAAAAACATTCAGTACTTC. This encodes CASSPVRESKNIQYF.

This clonotype turned up a few times. The gene calls are TRBV7-8 and TRBJ1-1; D gene uncertain. V was cut by 1 base and J by 2 bases, with 8 bases left in between. The germline gives CDR1 SGHVS, CDR2 FQNEAQ. The CDR3 runs to 14 residues. CDR3 in DNA: TGTGCCAGCAGCTTAGTACAGAAAAACACTGAAGCTTTCTTT. It specifies CASSLVQKNTEAFF.